This T cell receptor (beta chain) was obtained from a study of naive and memory T cell subsets. Points from the study as a whole: Naive and memory subsets had different power law exponents for TCR abundance. Naive repertoires, especially CD8, held a few larger clonotypes, possibly memory cells re-expressing CD45RA.

Germline V gives CDR1 SGHAT, CDR2 FQNNGV. Trimming took 5 bases from V and 3 from J, leaving 23 bases between them. CDR3 length: 17 amino acids. CMV status came from CD4+ T cell IFNgamma after overnight CMV lysate stimulation of fresh PBMCs. CD8 T cells were positively selected from what remained after CD4 positive selection. An equimolar mix of two oligonucleotides served as the beta constant-region primer for TRBC1 and TRBC2. A single record per CDR3 protein comes from TCRdb applying MiXCR to the UMI-ligation and nested PCR reads. The sample lists 140,000 to 150,000 distinct CDR3 sequences, 15% to 20% seen once, with roughly 0.14% in the top ten. As regards this clonotype: Its antigen remains unidentified.

The sample taken for sequencing was naive CD4+ T cells from blood. V and J are TRBV11-2 and TRBJ2-7, with a weak D call TRBD2 (6 bases). This TCR was recovered from a human donor in good health. This chain's CDR3 is CASSPRGTSRRGYEQYF. The CDR3 bases are TGTGCCAGCAGCCCCCGAGGGACTTCTCGACGGGGCTACGAGCAGTACTTC.